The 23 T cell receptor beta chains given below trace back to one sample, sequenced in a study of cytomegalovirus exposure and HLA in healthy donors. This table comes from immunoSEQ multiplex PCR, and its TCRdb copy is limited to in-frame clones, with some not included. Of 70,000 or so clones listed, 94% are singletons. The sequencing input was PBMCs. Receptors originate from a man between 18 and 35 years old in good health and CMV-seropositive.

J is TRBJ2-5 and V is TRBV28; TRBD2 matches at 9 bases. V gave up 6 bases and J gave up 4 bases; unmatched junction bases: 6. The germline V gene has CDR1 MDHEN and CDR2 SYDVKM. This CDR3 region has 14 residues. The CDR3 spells CASSSGRIGETQYF. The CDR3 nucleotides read TGTGCCAGCAGCAGCGGGAGGATTGGAGAGACCCAGTACTTC.

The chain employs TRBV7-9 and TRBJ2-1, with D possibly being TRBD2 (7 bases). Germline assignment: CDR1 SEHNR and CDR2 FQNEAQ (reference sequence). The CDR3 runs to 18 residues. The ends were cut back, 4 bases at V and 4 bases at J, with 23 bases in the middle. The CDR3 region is CASSSLAGAAKSYNEQFF. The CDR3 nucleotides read TGTGCCAGCAGCTCCCTGGCGGGGGCCGCGAAGAGTTACAATGAGCAGTTCTTC.

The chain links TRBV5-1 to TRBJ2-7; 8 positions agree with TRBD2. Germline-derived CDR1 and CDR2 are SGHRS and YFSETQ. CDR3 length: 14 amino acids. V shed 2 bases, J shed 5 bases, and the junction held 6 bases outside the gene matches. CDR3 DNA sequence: TGCGCCAGCAGCTTAACCAGCGGGAGCGACGAGCAGTACTTC. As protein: CASSLTSGSDEQYF.

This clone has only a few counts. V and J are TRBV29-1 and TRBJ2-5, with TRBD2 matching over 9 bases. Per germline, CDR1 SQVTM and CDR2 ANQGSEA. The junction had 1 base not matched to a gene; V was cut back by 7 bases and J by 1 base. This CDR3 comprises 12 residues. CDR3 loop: CSASGAQETQYF. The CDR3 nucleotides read TGCAGCGCTAGCGGGGCCCAAGAGACCCAGTACTTC.

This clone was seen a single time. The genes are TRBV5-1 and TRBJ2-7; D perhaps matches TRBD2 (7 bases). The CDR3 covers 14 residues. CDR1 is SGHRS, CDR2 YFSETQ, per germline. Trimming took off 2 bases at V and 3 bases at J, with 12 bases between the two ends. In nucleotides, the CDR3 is TGCGCCAGCAGCTTCGGGGGGACATACTACGAGCAGTACTTC. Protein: CASSFGGTYYEQYF.

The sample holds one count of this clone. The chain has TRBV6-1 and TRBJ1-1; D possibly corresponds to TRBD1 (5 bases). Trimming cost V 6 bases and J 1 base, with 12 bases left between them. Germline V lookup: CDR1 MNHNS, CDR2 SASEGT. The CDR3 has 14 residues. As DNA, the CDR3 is TGTGCCAGCAGAGCTTGCGGACAGAACACTGAAGCTTTCTTT. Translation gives CASRACGQNTEAFF.

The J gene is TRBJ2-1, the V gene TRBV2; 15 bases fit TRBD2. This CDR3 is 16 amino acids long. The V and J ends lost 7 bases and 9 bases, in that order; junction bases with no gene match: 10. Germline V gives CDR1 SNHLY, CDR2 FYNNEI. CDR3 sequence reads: CASTWTSGRAGGEQFF. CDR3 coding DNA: TGTGCCAGCACGTGGACTAGCGGGAGGGCCGGGGGTGAGCAGTTCTTC.

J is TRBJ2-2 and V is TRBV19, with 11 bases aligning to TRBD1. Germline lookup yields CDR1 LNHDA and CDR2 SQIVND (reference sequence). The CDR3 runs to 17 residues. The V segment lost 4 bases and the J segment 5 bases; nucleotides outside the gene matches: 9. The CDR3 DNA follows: TGTGCCAGTAGTACTTTCGGACAGGGGGCTTATACCGGGGAGCTGTTTTTT. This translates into CASSTFGQGAYTGELFF.

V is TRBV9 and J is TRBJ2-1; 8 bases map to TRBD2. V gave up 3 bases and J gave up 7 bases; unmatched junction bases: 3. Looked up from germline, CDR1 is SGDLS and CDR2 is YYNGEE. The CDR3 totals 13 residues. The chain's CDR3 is CASSGTSMNEQFF. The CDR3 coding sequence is TGTGCCAGCAGCGGGACTAGCATGAATGAGCAGTTCTTC. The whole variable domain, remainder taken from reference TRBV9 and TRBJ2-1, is DSGVTQTPKHLITATGQRVTLRCSPRSGDLSVYWYQQSLDQGLQFLIQYYNGEERAKGNILERFSAQQFPDLHSELNLSSLELGDSALYFCASSGTSMNEQFFGPGTRLTVL.

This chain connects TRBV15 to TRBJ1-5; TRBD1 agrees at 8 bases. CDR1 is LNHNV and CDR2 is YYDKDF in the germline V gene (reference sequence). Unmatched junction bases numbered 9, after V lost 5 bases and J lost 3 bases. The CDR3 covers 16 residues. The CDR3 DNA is TGTGCCACCAGCCAGACAGGGGAGGGGATCAATCAGCCCCAGCATTTT. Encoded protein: CATSQTGEGINQPQHF.

For the CDR3, the DNA is TGTGCCACCAGCAGCAGACTAGCGGGAGATGATACGCAGTATTTT. Protein: CATSSRLAGDDTQYF. The chain couples TRBV15 to TRBJ2-3; 12 nucleotides align to TRBD2. This CDR3 has 15 amino acids. The germline gives CDR1 LNHNV, CDR2 YYDKDF (reference sequence). J lost 6 bases, V lost 3 bases, and 4 bases had no gene match.

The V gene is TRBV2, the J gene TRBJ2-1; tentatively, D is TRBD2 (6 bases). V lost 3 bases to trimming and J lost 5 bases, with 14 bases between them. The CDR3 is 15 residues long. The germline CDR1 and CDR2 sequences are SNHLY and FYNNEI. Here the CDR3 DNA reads TGTGCCAGCAGTGAGAAGGTTGGCGGGGACAATGAGCAGTTCTTC. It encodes CASSEKVGGDNEQFF.

CDR3 amino acids: CASGQQDRGGTYEQYF. As DNA, the CDR3 is TGTGCTAGTGGCCAACAGGACAGGGGGGGCACCTACGAGCAGTACTTC. The rearrangement joins TRBV12-5 to TRBJ2-7; 10 bases agree with TRBD1. J was trimmed by 2 bases and V by 6 bases; bases with no gene match: 10. Per the germline V gene, CDR1 is LGHNT and CDR2 is FRNRAP. The CDR3 covers 16 residues.

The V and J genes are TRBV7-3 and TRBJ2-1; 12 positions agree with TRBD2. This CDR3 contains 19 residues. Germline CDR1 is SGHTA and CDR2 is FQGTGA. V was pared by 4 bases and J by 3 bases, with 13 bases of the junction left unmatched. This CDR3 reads CASSYGLAGSSRLYNEQFF. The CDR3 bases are TGTGCCAGCAGCTACGGACTAGCGGGGTCCTCCCGCCTCTACAATGAGCAGTTCTTC.

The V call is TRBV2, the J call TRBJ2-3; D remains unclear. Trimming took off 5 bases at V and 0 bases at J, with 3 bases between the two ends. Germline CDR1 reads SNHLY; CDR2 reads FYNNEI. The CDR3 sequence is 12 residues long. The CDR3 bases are TGTGCCAGCAGTCCTAGCACAGATACGCAGTATTTT. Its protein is CASSPSTDTQYF.

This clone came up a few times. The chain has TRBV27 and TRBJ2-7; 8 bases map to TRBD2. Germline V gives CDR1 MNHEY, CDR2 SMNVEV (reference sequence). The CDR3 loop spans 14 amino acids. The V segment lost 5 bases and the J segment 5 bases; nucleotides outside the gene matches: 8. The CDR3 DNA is TGTGCCAGCAGTATAAGCGGGAGAGGTGACGAGCAGTACTTC. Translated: CASSISGRGDEQYF.

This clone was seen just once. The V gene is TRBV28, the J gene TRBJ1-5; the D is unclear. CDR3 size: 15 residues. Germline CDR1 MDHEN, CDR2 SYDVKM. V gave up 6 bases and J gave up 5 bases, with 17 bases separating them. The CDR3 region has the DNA TGTGCCAGCAGAACGGGAGCCGGGTTGTATCAGCCCCAGCATTTT. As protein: CASRTGAGLYQPQHF.

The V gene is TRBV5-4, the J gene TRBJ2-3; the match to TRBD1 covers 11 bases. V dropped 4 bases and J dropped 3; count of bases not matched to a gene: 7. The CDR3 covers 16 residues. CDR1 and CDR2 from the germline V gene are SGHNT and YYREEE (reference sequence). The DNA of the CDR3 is TGTGCCAGCAGCGCGGCAGGACAGGGGGCTACAGATACGCAGTATTTT. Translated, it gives CASSAAGQGATDTQYF.

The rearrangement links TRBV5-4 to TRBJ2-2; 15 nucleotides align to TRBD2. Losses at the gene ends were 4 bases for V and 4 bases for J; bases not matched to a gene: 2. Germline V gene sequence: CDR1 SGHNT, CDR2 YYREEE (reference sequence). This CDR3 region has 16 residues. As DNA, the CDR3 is TGTGCCAGCAGCAGGGGACTAGCGGGAGGCACCGGGGAGCTGTTTTTT. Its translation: CASSRGLAGGTGELFF.

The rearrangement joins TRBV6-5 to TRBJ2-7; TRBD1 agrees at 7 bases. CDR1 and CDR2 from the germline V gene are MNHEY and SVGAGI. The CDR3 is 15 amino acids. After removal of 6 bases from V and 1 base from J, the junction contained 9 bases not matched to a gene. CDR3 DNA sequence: TGTGCCAGCAGATTCACTCCGGGACAGTCCTACGAGCAGTACTTC. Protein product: CASRFTPGQSYEQYF.

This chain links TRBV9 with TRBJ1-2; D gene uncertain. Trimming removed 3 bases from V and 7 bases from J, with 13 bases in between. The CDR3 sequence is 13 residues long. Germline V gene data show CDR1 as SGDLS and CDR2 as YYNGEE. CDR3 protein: CASSDGGGFGYTF. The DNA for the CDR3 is TGTGCCAGCAGCGATGGAGGTGGGTTTGGCTACACCTTC.

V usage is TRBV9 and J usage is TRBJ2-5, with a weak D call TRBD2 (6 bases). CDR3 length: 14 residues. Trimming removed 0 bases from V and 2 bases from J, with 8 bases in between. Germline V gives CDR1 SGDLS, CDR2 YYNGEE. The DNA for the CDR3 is TGTGCCAGCAGCGTAGGACGGGGGCAAGAGACCCAGTACTTC. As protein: CASSVGRGQETQYF.

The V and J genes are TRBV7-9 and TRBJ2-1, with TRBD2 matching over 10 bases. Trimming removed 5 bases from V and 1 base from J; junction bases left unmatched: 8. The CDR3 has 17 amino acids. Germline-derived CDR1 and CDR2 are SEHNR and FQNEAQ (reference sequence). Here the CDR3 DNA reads TGTGCCAGCAGCACCCGTCGGACTAGCGGATCCTACAATGAGCAGTTCTTC. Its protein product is CASSTRRTSGSYNEQFF.